One sample yielded the 25 T cell receptor beta chains listed below, sequenced in a study of PD-L1 blockade in urothelial cancer. Time point in this sample: peripheral blood 6 weeks after treatment start. Libraries were prepared by immunoSEQ multiplex PCR; TCRdb keeps only in-frame clonotypes and omits some of them. The repertoire holds over 100,000 clones, with approximately 90% as singletons. Sequencing used PBMCs, obtained around atezolizumab (anti-PD-L1) treatment. These receptor sequences come from a man aged 55 to 70 with urothelial cancer.

The chain carries TRBV2 and TRBJ2-1; 9 bases fit TRBD2. Per germline, CDR1 SNHLY and CDR2 FYNNEI. Trimming removed 6 bases from V and 6 bases from J; junction bases left unmatched: 9. The CDR3 covers 15 residues. CDR3 DNA sequence: TGTGCCAGCAGCCACAGCGGACTAGCGCCCAATGAGCAGTTCTTC. Residues: CASSHSGLAPNEQFF. The whole variable domain, remainder taken from reference TRBV2 and TRBJ2-1, is EPEVTQTPSHQVTQMGQEVILRCVPISNHLYFYWYRQILGQKVEFLVSFYNNEISEKSEIFDDQFSVERPDGSNFTLKIRSTKLEDSAMYFCASSHSGLAPNEQFFGPGTRLTVL.

The gene calls are TRBV10-1 and TRBJ1-1; 10 bases are a match to TRBD1. The CDR3 runs to 14 residues. V lost 5 bases to trimming and J lost 5 bases; unmatched junction nucleotides: 5. Looked up from germline, CDR1 is WNHNN and CDR2 is SYGVQD (reference sequence). This CDR3 reads CASSLDRGMTEAFF. The CDR3 coding sequence is TGCGCCAGCAGTCTGGACAGGGGGATGACTGAAGCTTTCTTT.

The V call is TRBV12-5, the J call TRBJ1-3, with D unresolved. This CDR3 spans 17 amino acids. V was clipped by 2 bases and J by 4 bases, with 18 bases between them. Germline assignment: CDR1 LGHNT and CDR2 FRNRAP. CDR3 sequence (DNA): TGTGCTAGTGGTTTGCCAACAAGACTTTTTGACGGAAACACCATATATTTT. Its translation: CASGLPTRLFDGNTIYF.

The rearrangement joins TRBV5-1 to TRBJ2-5; 7 positions agree with TRBD1. The ends lost 4 bases at V and 6 bases at J; junction bases unmatched: 9. CDR1 SGHRS and CDR2 YFSETQ come from the germline V gene. The CDR3 is 14 residues long. The CDR3, as DNA: TGCGCCAGCAGCCCCTGGGGACAGACAAAGACCCAGTACTTC. It specifies CASSPWGQTKTQYF. The full variable domain, completed using reference TRBV5-1 and TRBJ2-5, is KAGVTQTPRYLIKTRGQQVTLSCSPISGHRSVSWYQQTPGQGLQFLFEYFSETQRNKGNFPGRFSGRQFSNSRSEMNVSTLELGDSALYLCASSPWGQTKTQYFGPGTRLLVL.

The rearrangement uses TRBV10-1 and TRBJ2-1; 12 nucleotides line up with TRBD1. The V and J ends lost 6 bases and 8 bases, in that order; junction bases with no gene match: 11. There are 16 residues in the CDR3. CDR1 is WNHNN, CDR2 SYGVQD, per germline (reference sequence). CDR3 bases: TGCGCCAGCAGCAGGGCCGGGACAGGGGGCTTGGATGAGCAGTTCTTC. This encodes CASSRAGTGGLDEQFF.

The chain carries TRBV7-8 and TRBJ2-3; 8 nucleotides match TRBD2. Germline-derived CDR1 and CDR2 are SGHVS and FQNEAQ. With V trimmed by 5 bases and J by 5 bases, 6 bases remained unmatched. The CDR3 sequence is 14 residues long. The CDR3 nucleotides read TGTGCCAGCAGCAAACGGGGGGGCAGAGATACGCAGTATTTT. It encodes CASSKRGGRDTQYF.

The chain is built from TRBV11-3 and TRBJ2-5, with a tentative D call TRBD1 (5 bases). The germline V and J ends were trimmed by 2 bases and 5 bases, with 6 bases remaining between them. The germline CDR1 and CDR2 sequences are SGHNT and YENEEA. The CDR3 is 12 residues long. The DNA of the CDR3 is TGTGCCAGCAGCTTAAGGGGCGAGACCCAGTACTTC. It specifies CASSLRGETQYF.

The chain combines TRBV6-1 with TRBJ1-2; perhaps TRBD1 as D (5 bases). This CDR3 spans 12 amino acids. Trimming shortened V by 2 bases and J by 8 bases, and 9 bases separated the two germline ends. The germline CDR1 and CDR2 sequences are MNHNS and SASEGT. CDR3 sequence: CASSERGKGYTF. CDR3 sequence (DNA): TGTGCCAGCAGTGAAAGGGGCAAGGGCTACACCTTC.

The rearrangement links TRBV6-1 to TRBJ2-5; the match to TRBD2 covers 13 bases. CDR1 is MNHNS, CDR2 SASEGT, per germline. CDR3 size: 15 residues. The junction had 5 bases not matched to a gene; V was cut back by 8 bases and J by 2 bases. The CDR3 coding sequence is TGTGCCAGCTCCGGACTAGCGGGGGTACAAGAGACCCAGTACTTC. Encoded protein: CASSGLAGVQETQYF.

In nucleotides, the CDR3 is TGTGCCAGCACGGGGGACGCAGATACGCAGTATTTT. Encoded protein: CASTGDADTQYF. This chain links TRBV2 with TRBJ2-3; tentatively, D is TRBD2 (6 bases). V lost 7 bases to trimming and J lost 4 bases, with 9 bases between them. Looked up from germline, CDR1 is SNHLY and CDR2 is FYNNEI. The length of the CDR3 is 12 residues.

Details on this clone: This sample also contains other DNA sequences that code for the same CDR3. The CDR3 DNA sequence: TGTGCCAGCAGCGTAGCGGTGGGAGCATACGAGACCCAGTACTTC. Its translation: CASSVAVGAYETQYF. The genes are TRBV9 and TRBJ2-5; D is possibly TRBD2 (5 bases). Germline assignment: CDR1 SGDLS and CDR2 YYNGEE. V shed 0 bases and J shed 5 bases, with 14 bases lying between them. The CDR3 loop spans 15 amino acids.

The chain employs TRBV4-1 and TRBJ1-3; D remains ambiguous. The CDR3 runs to 15 residues. V lost 6 bases to trimming and J lost 4 bases, with 16 bases between them. The germline V gene encodes CDR1 MGHRA and CDR2 YSYEKL. The CDR3 nucleotides are TGCGCCAGCAGTTCTCTTCCGGGAGCGGGAAACACCATATATTTT. This encodes CASSSLPGAGNTIYF.

V gene TRBV6-1 combines with J gene TRBJ2-7; TRBD1 matches 8 bases. Germline CDR1 and CDR2: MNHNS and SASEGT. CDR3 size: 17 residues. V was clipped by 4 bases and J by 0 bases; unmatched bases: 11. The CDR3 region is CASSGPLRDRNSYEQYF. CDR3 nucleotide sequence: TGTGCCAGCAGTGGACCCCTCCGGGACAGGAACTCCTACGAGCAGTACTTC.

This sequence joins TRBV5-5 and TRBJ2-7, with 7 bases aligning to TRBD1. Germline V lookup: CDR1 SGHKS, CDR2 YYEKEE (reference sequence). CDR3 size: 15 residues. V was pared by 4 bases and J by 3 bases, with 10 bases of the junction left unmatched. CDR3 bases: TGTGCCAGCAGCCCCGGGTCGACAGGGATCTACGAGCAGTACTTC. Residues: CASSPGSTGIYEQYF. Variable domain in full (rest from reference TRBV5-5 and TRBJ2-7): DAGVTQSPTHLIKTRGQQVTLRCSPISGHKSVSWYQQVLGQGPQFIFQYYEKEERGRGNFPDRFSARQFPNYSSELNVNALLLGDSALYLCASSPGSTGIYEQYFGPGTRLTVT.

The V and J genes are TRBV4-2 and TRBJ1-5; no definite D call. V was clipped by 0 bases and J by 7 bases, with 7 bases between them. CDR3 length: 13 residues. Germline-derived CDR1 and CDR2 are LGHNA and YNFKEQ. The CDR3 sequence: CASSQDFRQPQHF. DNA for the CDR3: TGTGCCAGCAGCCAAGATTTCCGGCAGCCCCAGCATTTT.

The CDR3 spells CASSRGTSGTRSYEQYF. As DNA, the CDR3 is TGCGCCAGCAGCCGCGGGACTAGCGGGACTCGATCCTACGAGCAGTACTTC. The chain links TRBV5-1 to TRBJ2-7; TRBD2 matches at 13 bases. Germline lookup yields CDR1 SGHRS and CDR2 YFSETQ. The V segment lost 4 bases and the J segment 1 base; nucleotides outside the gene matches: 8. The CDR3 totals 17 residues. Full variable domain (outside the CDR3, taken from reference TRBV5-1 and TRBJ2-7): KAGVTQTPRYLIKTRGQQVTLSCSPISGHRSVSWYQQTPGQGLQFLFEYFSETQRNKGNFPGRFSGRQFSNSRSEMNVSTLELGDSALYLCASSRGTSGTRSYEQYFGPGTRLTVT.

This sequence joins TRBV19 and TRBJ2-5; D might be TRBD1 (6 bases). The ends were cut back, 3 bases at V and 5 bases at J, with 16 bases in the middle. The CDR3 extends over 15 amino acids. Germline V gene sequence: CDR1 LNHDA, CDR2 SQIVND (reference sequence). In nucleotides, the CDR3 is TGTGCCAGTAGTATGCTAGGGGGTGGTGACGAGACCCAGTACTTC. Translation gives CASSMLGGGDETQYF. Using reference TRBV19 and TRBJ2-5 for the parts outside the CDR3, the full variable domain is DGGITQSPKYLFRKEGQNVTLSCEQNLNHDAMYWYRQDPGQGLRLIYYSQIVNDFQKGDIAEGYSVSREKKESFPLTVTSAQKNPTAFYLCASSMLGGGDETQYFGPGTRLLVL.

As to this clone: Other DNA sequences in this sample translate to the same CDR3. The chain has TRBV2 and TRBJ2-7, with 7 bases aligning to TRBD1. CDR1 and CDR2 from the germline V gene are SNHLY and FYNNEI. The trim removed 4 bases at V and 0 bases at J, leaving 3 bases unmatched. The CDR3 sequence is 14 residues long. CDR3 DNA sequence: TGTGCCAGCAGTGCGGACAGGACCTCCTACGAGCAGTACTTC. It specifies CASSADRTSYEQYF.

V usage is TRBV18 and J usage is TRBJ2-2, with no clear D. Germline V gene data show CDR1 as KGHSH and CDR2 as LQKENI. The CDR3 totals 16 residues. Between the trimmed V and J ends, which lost 0 bases and 1 base, there was a span of 9 bases. Here the CDR3 DNA reads TGTGCCAGCTCACCACCAACATTCCAGAACACCGGGGAGCTGTTTTTT. It codes for CASSPPTFQNTGELFF. The whole variable domain, remainder taken from reference TRBV18 and TRBJ2-2, is NAGVMQNPRHLVRRRGQEARLRCSPMKGHSHVYWYRQLPEEGLKFMVYLQKENIIDESGMPKERFSAEFPKEGPSILRIQQVVRGDSAAYFCASSPPTFQNTGELFFGEGSRLTVL.

V and J are TRBV19 and TRBJ1-4; tentative D call: TRBD1 (5 bases). There are 16 residues in the CDR3. Germline lookup yields CDR1 LNHDA and CDR2 SQIVND (reference sequence). V lost 0 bases to trimming and J lost 1 base, with 9 bases between them. The CDR3 loop reads CASSIDPRGTNEKLFF. CDR3 nucleotides: TGTGCCAGTAGTATAGATCCTAGGGGAACTAATGAAAAACTGTTTTTT.

The rearrangement joins TRBV20-1 to TRBJ2-7; 11 bases are shared with TRBD1. J gave up 12 bases and V 4 bases, and 5 bases lay outside the gene matches. The CDR3 sequence is 11 residues long. The germline CDR1 and CDR2 sequences are DFQATT and SNEGSKA (reference sequence). The CDR3 bases are TGCAGTGCTAAGGACAGGGGGCAAATGTACTTC. It is translated as CSAKDRGQMYF.

The chain couples TRBV10-3 to TRBJ2-3; possible D gene TRBD1, 5 bases. Germline values: CDR1 ENHRY, CDR2 SYGVKD. The CDR3 spans 15 residues. V was trimmed by 7 bases and J by 0 bases, leaving 14 bases between them. CDR3 sequence: CAIMKDSTSTDTQYF. CDR3 bases: TGTGCCATCATGAAAGACAGTACTAGCACAGATACGCAGTATTTT.

The chain combines TRBV6-5 with TRBJ2-7, with D possibly being TRBD1 (6 bases). V was trimmed by 5 bases and J by 0 bases, leaving 14 bases between them. The germline V gene encodes CDR1 MNHEY and CDR2 SVGAGI. This CDR3 has 15 residues. The CDR3 bases are TGTGCCAGCAGTCAAACAGGGCCCCCCTCCTACGAGCAGTACTTC. Amino acid sequence: CASSQTGPPSYEQYF.

The chain carries TRBV27 and TRBJ1-6; D gene ambiguous. The ends were cut back, 1 base at V and 7 bases at J, with 11 bases in the middle. This CDR3 comprises 15 residues. Germline CDR1 reads MNHEY; CDR2 reads SMNVEV (reference sequence). For the CDR3, the DNA is TGTGCCAGCAGTTTATGGGGAGGTTTGAATTCACCCCTCCACTTT. Amino acids: CASSLWGGLNSPLHF.

This sequence joins TRBV7-2 and TRBJ1-2, with 10 bases aligning to TRBD1. The ends lost 5 bases at V and 6 bases at J; junction bases unmatched: 9. CDR3 length: 15 residues. Germline CDR1 SGHTA, CDR2 FQGNSA. In nucleotides, the CDR3 is TGTGCCAGCAGCCCCACGCATGGGACAGGGGATGGCTACACCTTC. This translates into CASSPTHGTGDGYTF.